There are many counts of the clone carrying this T cell receptor (beta chain). Its specificity is not known. This sample was taken from a study of blood T cells in healthy people across ages. Study observations and caveats: From one million sequenced T cells, diversity estimates were lower bounds.

The use of a sample-barcoded 5' primer and a J-beta primer mix characterized a second PCR of about 7 to 12 cycles. Each of the samples gave a minimum of 2.5 million paired-end reads that contained CDR3. Each CDR3 protein gets one entry after TCRdb re-called the 5' RACE reads with MiXCR. This table holds approximately 900,000 distinct CDR3 sequences, 25% to 35% found once. Each sample provided at least 5 micrograms of extracted total RNA. This CDR3 has 13 residues. Germline-derived CDR1 and CDR2 are SGHDT and YYEEEE. The V gene lost 3 bases and the J gene lost 0 bases, with 7 bases spanning the gap. This sample was shared with a second study, whose subject was T cells of mothers and their children.

The rearrangement links TRBV5-6 to TRBJ2-7; maybe TRBD1 (5 bases). This clonotype was obtained from a woman between 40 and 55 years old in good health. The sample was blood. CDR3 region: CASSSGFSYEQYF. CDR3 bases: TGTGCCAGCAGCTCAGGGTTCTCCTACGAGCAGTACTTC.